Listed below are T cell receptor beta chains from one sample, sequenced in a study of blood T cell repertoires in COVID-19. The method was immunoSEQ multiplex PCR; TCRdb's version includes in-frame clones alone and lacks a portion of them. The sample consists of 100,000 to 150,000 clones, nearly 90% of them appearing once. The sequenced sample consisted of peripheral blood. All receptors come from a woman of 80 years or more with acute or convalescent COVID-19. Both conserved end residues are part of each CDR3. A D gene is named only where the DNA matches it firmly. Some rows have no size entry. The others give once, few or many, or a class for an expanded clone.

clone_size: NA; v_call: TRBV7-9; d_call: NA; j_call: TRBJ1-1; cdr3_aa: CASSLKTRTDIGTEAFF; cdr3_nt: TGTGCCAGCAGCTTAAAAACCCGGACAGATATTGGCACTGAAGCTTTCTTT
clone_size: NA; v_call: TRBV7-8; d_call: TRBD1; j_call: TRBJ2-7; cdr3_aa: CASSSQQGAGHEQYF; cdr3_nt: TGTGCCAGCAGCTCCCAACAGGGGGCAGGGCACGAGCAGTACTTC
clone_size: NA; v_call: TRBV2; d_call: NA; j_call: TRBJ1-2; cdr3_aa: CASTERGYGYTF; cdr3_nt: TGTGCCAGCACCGAGCGGGGCTATGGCTACACCTTC
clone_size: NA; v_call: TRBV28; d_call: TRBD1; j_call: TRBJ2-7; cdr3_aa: CASRRQGLSYEQYF; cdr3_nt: TGTGCCAGCAGACGACAGGGTTTGTCCTACGAGCAGTACTTC
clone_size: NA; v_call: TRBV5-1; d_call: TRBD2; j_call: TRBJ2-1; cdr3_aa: CASSLEAGAYNEQFF; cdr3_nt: TGCGCCAGCAGCTTGGAGGCGGGAGCCTACAATGAGCAGTTCTTC
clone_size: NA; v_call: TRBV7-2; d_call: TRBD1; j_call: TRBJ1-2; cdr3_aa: CASSLKGAGVNGYTF; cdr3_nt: TGTGCCAGCAGCTTGAAGGGGGCAGGGGTTAATGGCTACACCTTC
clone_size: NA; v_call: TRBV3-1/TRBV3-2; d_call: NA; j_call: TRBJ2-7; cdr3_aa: CASSQAGRGLEQYF; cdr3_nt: TGTGCCAGCAGCCAAGCCGGGAGGGGGCTGGAGCAGTACTTC
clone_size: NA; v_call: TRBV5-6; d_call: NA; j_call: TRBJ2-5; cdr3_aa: CASSLGRPQYF; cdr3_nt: TGTGCCAGCAGCTTGGGGCGGCCCCAGTACTTC
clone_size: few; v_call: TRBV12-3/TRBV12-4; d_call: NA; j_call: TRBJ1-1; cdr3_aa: CASSPGLSTEAFF; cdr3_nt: TGTGCCAGCAGTCCCGGGTTGAGCACTGAAGCCTTCTTT
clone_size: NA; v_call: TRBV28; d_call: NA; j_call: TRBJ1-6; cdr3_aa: CASSVPGPLYNSPLHF; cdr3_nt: TGTGCCAGCAGTGTGCCAGGCCCGCTCTATAATTCACCCCTCCACTTT
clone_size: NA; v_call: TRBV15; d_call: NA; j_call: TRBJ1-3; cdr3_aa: CATSPDTLQTIYF; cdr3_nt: TGTGCCACCAGCCCCGACACCCTACAAACCATATATTTT
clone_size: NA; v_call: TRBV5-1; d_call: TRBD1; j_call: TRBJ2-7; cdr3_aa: CASSAPGQVSGEQYF; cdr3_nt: TGCGCCAGCAGCGCACCGGGACAGGTTTCGGGCGAGCAGTACTTC
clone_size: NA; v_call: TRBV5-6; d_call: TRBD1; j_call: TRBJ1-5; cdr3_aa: CASSHQRDRNSNQPQHF; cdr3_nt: TGTGCCAGCAGCCACCAAAGGGACAGAAATAGCAATCAGCCCCAGCATTTT
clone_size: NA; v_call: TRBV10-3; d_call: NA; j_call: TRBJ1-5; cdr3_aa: CAISRQVNQPQHF; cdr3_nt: TGTGCCATCAGTCGGCAGGTTAATCAGCCCCAGCATTTT
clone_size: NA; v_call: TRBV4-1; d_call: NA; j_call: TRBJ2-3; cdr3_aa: CASSQLARTDTQYF; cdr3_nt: TGCGCCAGCAGCCAATTGGCCCGCACAGATACGCAGTATTTT
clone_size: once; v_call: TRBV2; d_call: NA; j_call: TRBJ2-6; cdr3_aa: CASSDTVPGANVLTF; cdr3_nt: TGTGCCAGCAGTGATACGGTTCCTGGGGCCAACGTCCTGACTTTC
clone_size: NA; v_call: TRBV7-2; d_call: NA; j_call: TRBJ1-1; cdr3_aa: CASSRGYTEAFF; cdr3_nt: TGTGCCAGCAGCCGAGGGTACACTGAAGCTTTCTTT